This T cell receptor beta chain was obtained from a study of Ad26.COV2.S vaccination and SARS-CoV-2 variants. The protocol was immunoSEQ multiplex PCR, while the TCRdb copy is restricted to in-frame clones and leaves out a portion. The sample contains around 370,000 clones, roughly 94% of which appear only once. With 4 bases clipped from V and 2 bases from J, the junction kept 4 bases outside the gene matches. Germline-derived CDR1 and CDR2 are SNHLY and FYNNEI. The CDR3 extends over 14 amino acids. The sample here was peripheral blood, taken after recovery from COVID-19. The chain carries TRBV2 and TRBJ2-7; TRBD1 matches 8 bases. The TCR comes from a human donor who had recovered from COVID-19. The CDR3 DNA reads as TGTGCCAGCAGTGCCCGGACAGGGACCTACGAGCAGTACTTC. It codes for CASSARTGTYEQYF.